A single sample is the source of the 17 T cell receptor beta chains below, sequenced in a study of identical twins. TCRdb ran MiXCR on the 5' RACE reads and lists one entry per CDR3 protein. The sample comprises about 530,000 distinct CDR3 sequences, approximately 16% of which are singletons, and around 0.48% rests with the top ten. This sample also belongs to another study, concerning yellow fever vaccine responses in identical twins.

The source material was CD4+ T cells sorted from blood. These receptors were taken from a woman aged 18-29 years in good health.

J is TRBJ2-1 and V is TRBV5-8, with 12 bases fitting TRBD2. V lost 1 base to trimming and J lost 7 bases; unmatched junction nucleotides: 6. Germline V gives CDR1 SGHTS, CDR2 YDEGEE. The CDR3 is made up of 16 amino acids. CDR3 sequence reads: CASSLWLAGGANEQFF. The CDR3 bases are TGTGCCAGCAGCTTGTGGCTAGCGGGAGGGGCTAATGAGCAGTTCTTC.

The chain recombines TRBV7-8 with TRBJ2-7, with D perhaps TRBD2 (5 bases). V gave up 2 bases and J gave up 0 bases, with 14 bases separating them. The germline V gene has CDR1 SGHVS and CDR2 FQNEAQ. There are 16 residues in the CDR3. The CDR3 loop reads CASSLLPSGSSYEQYF. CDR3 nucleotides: TGTGCCAGCAGCTTACTTCCGAGCGGAAGCTCCTACGAGCAGTACTTC.

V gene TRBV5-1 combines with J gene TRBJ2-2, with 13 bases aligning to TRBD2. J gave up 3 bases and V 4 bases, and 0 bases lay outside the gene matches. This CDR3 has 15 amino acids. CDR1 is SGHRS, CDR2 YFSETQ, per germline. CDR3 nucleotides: TGCGCCAGCAGCGGGACTAGCGGGGACACCGGGGAGCTGTTTTTT. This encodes CASSGTSGDTGELFF.

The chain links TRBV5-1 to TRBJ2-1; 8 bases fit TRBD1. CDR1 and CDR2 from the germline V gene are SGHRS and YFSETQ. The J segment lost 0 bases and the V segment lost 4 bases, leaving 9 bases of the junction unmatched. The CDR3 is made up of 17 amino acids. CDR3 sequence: CASSRTGSPSSYNEQFF. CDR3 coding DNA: TGCGCCAGCAGCCGGACAGGGTCACCAAGCTCCTACAATGAGCAGTTCTTC.

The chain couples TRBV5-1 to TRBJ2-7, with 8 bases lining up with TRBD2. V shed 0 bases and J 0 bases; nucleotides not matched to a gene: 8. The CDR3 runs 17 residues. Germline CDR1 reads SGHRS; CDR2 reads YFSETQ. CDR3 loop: CASSLGIAGTSSYEQYV. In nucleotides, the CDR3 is TGCGCCAGCAGCTTGGGGATAGCGGGGACAAGCTCCTACGAGCAGTACGTC.

CDR3 nucleotide sequence: TGTGCCAGCAGCCCCACCAGTCTTTTCGCTGGAAACACCATATATTTT. This codes for CASSPTSLFAGNTIYF. The V gene is TRBV12-3 or TRBV12-4, the J gene TRBJ1-3; D ambiguous. CDR3 length: 16 residues. The germline V and J ends were trimmed by 6 bases and 2 bases, with 17 bases remaining between them.

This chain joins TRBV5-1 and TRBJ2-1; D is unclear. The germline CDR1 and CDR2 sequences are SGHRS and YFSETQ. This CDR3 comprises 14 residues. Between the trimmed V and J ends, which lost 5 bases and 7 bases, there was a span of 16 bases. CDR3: CASRAKTVGNEQFF. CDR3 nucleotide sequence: TGCGCCAGCAGGGCCAAAACTGTGGGTAATGAGCAGTTCTTC.

The CDR3 reads CASSHLAGGQFF. DNA of the CDR3: TGTGCCAGCAGCCATCTAGCGGGGGGGCAGTTCTTC. The chain recombines TRBV3-1 with TRBJ2-1; 11 bases line up with TRBD2. Trimming removed 3 bases from V and 12 bases from J; junction bases left unmatched: 1. The length of the CDR3 is 12 residues. Germline loops: CDR1 LGHDT, CDR2 YNNKEL (reference sequence).

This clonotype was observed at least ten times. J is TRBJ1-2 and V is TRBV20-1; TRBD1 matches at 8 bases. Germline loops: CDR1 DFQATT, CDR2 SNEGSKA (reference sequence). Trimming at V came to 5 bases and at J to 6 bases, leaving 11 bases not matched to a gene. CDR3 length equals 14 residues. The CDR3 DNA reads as TGCAGTGCTCCTCCAGGGACAGGACGGGATGGCTACACCTTC. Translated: CSAPPGTGRDGYTF.

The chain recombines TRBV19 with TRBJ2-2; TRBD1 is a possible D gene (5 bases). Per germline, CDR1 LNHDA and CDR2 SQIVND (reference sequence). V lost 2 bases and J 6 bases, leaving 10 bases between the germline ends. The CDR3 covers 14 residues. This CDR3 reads CASSIQGGPGELFF. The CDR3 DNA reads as TGTGCCAGTAGTATACAGGGTGGCCCCGGGGAGCTGTTTTTT. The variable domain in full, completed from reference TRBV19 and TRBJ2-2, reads DGGITQSPKYLFRKEGQNVTLSCEQNLNHDAMYWYRQDPGQGLRLIYYSQIVNDFQKGDIAEGYSVSREKKESFPLTVTSAQKNPTAFYLCASSIQGGPGELFFGEGSRLTVL.

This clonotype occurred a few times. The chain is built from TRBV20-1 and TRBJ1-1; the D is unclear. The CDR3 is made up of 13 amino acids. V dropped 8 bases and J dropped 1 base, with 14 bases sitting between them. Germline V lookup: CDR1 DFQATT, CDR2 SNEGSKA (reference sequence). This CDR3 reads CSTFLQTNTEAFF. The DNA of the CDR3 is TGCAGTACCTTTCTGCAGACGAACACTGAAGCTTTCTTT.

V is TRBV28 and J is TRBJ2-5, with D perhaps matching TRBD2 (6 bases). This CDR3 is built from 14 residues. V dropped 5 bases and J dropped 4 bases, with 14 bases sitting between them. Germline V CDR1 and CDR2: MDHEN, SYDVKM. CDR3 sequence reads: CASSGRSRGETQYF. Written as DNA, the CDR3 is TGTGCCAGCAGTGGGAGGTCGAGGGGAGAGACCCAGTACTTC.

In nucleotides, the CDR3 is TGCGCCAGCAGCTCACAGCAAAACTCTGGGGCCAACGTCCTGACTTTC. Translation: CASSSQQNSGANVLTF. The chain links TRBV5-1 to TRBJ2-6; D is unclear. The germline CDR1 and CDR2 sequences are SGHRS and YFSETQ. The CDR3 is made up of 16 amino acids. The ends were cut back, 3 bases at V and 0 bases at J, with 10 bases in the middle. The full variable domain, rest sourced from reference TRBV5-1 and TRBJ2-6, is KAGVTQTPRYLIKTRGQQVTLSCSPISGHRSVSWYQQTPGQGLQFLFEYFSETQRNKGNFPGRFSGRQFSNSRSEMNVSTLELGDSALYLCASSSQQNSGANVLTFGAGSRLTVL.

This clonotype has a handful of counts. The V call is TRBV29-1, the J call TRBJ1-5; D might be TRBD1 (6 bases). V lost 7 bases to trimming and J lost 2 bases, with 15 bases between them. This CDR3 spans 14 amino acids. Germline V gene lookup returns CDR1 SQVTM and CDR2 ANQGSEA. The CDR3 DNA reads TGCAGCGCCACTCAGGGGAGCGGCAATCAGCCCCAGCATTTT. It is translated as CSATQGSGNQPQHF.

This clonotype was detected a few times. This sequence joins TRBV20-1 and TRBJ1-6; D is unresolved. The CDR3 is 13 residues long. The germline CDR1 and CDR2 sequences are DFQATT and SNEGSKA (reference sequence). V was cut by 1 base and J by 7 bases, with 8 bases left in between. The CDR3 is CSARVQQNSPLHF. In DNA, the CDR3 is TGCAGTGCTAGAGTACAGCAGAATTCACCCCTCCACTTT.

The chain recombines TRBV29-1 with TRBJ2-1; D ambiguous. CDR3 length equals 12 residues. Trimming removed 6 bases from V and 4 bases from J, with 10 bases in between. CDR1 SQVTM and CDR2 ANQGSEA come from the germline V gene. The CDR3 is CSVVRVYNEQFF. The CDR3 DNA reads TGCAGCGTCGTGAGAGTTTACAATGAGCAGTTCTTC.

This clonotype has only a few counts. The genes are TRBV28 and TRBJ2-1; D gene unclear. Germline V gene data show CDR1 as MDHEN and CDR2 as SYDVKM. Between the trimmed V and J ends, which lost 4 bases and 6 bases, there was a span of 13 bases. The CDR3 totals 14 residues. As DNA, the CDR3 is TGTGCCAGCAGTTCCCACTCGGGTGTCAATGAGCAGTTCTTC. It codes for CASSSHSGVNEQFF.